These 27 T cell receptor beta chains share one sample of origin, sequenced in a study of OX40 agonist ivuxolimab in advanced cancers. TCRdb's table, derived via immunoSEQ multiplex PCR, lists solely in-frame clones and lacks some. Among roughly 60,000 clones, around 93% were seen once, and the ten largest hold roughly 20%. The sequencing here drew on CD4+ or CD8+ T cells sorted from blood, taken in a trial of the OX40 agonist ivuxolimab. These TCRs come from an adult with an advanced solid tumor such as melanoma, head and neck, liver or kidney cancer.

The genes are TRBV7-3 and TRBJ2-5, with 7 bases lining up with TRBD1. The CDR3 loop spans 12 amino acids. Trimming at V came to 8 bases and at J to 4 bases, leaving 4 bases not matched to a gene. In germline, CDR1 is SGHTA, CDR2 FQGTGA. CDR3 sequence: CASGDSRETQYF. DNA of the CDR3: TGTGCCAGCGGGGACAGCCGAGAGACCCAGTACTTC.

The V and J genes are TRBV5-6 and TRBJ2-5; D perhaps matches TRBD2 (5 bases). The end of the DNA fits TRBJ2-7 better, so the J call may be wrong. In germline, CDR1 is SGHDT, CDR2 YYEEEE. The CDR3 totals 16 residues. CDR3 sequence (DNA): TGTGCCAGCAATGCTGGGTTAGGGAGTTTTATCTACGAGCAGTACTTC. This encodes CASNAGLGSFIYEQYF.

The chain recombines TRBV27 with TRBJ2-7; TRBD2 is a possible D gene (5 bases). CDR3 length: 14 amino acids. Germline CDR1 is MNHEY and CDR2 is SMNVEV (reference sequence). V was shortened by 3 bases and J by 2 bases, with 11 bases between the two germline ends. DNA of the CDR3: TGTGCCAGCAGTTTGGCGGGCCAAACCTACGAGCAGTACTTC. Residues: CASSLAGQTYEQYF.

CDR3 residues: CASSQEKYTGELFF. DNA for the CDR3: TGTGCCAGCAGCCAAGAGAAGTACACCGGGGAGCTGTTTTTT. V is TRBV4-2 and J is TRBJ2-2; D call uncertain. With 0 bases removed from V and 3 bases from J, the gap between germline ends came to 5 bases. Germline lookup yields CDR1 LGHNA and CDR2 YNFKEQ. This CDR3 contains 14 residues.

V usage is TRBV9 and J usage is TRBJ2-5, with 9 bases identical to TRBD2. CDR1 and CDR2 from the germline V gene are SGDLS and YYNGEE. The CDR3 spans 17 residues. The ends lost 0 bases at V and 3 bases at J; junction bases unmatched: 9. In DNA form, the CDR3 reads TGTGCCAGCAGCGTAGGGGAAAGGGCTAGCGGGAAAGAGACCCAGTACTTC. This sequence encodes CASSVGERASGKETQYF.

This clone was counted between two and nine times. The rearrangement links TRBV6-4 to TRBJ2-5; TRBD1 aligns across 9 bases. The CDR3 runs to 15 residues. Germline-derived CDR1 and CDR2 are MRHNA and SNTAGT. V gave up 4 bases and J gave up 5 bases; unmatched junction bases: 8. The CDR3 DNA is TGTGCCAGCAGTGTCAAACAGGGGGCTCTGGAGACCCAGTACTTC. Its protein product is CASSVKQGALETQYF.

The chain uses TRBV25-1 and TRBJ1-1; 7 nucleotides align to TRBD1. V lost 6 bases and J lost 4; bases outside the gene matches: 8. Germline CDR1 reads MGHDK; CDR2 reads SYGVNS. This CDR3 region has 14 residues. The CDR3 sequence: CASRDTPGGTEAFF. The CDR3 DNA is TGTGCCAGCAGAGATACCCCAGGGGGCACTGAAGCTTTCTTT. The variable domain in full, with the rest retrieved from reference TRBV25-1 and TRBJ1-1, is EADIYQTPRYLVIGTGKKITLECSQTMGHDKMYWYQQDPGMELHLIHYSYGVNSTEKGDLSSESTVSRIRTEHFPLTLESARPSHTSQYLCASRDTPGGTEAFFGQGTRLTVV.

The chain carries TRBV12-5 and TRBJ1-2; no reliable D call. The CDR3 loop spans 14 amino acids. Germline V gives CDR1 LGHNT, CDR2 FRNRAP. V was trimmed by 1 base and J by 4 bases, leaving 10 bases between them. The CDR3 nucleotides read TGTGCTAGTGGTTTGGACCCCCGCTTCTATGGCTACACCTTC. It translates to CASGLDPRFYGYTF.

The gene calls are TRBV7-8 and TRBJ2-7; unclear D gene. V gave up 5 bases and J gave up 2 bases, with 10 bases separating them. The CDR3 spans 13 residues. Germline values: CDR1 SGHVS, CDR2 FQNEAQ. The CDR3 region has the DNA TGTGCCAGCAGCGGGCCTCTCCCCTACGAGCAGTACTTC. This gives the protein CASSGPLPYEQYF. Together with reference TRBV7-8 and TRBJ2-7, the CDR3 gives the full variable domain: GAGVSQSPRYKVAKRGQDVALRCDPISGHVSLFWYQQALGQGPEFLTYFQNEAQLDKSGLPSDRFFAERPEGSVSTLKIQRTQQEDSAVYLCASSGPLPYEQYFGPGTRLTVT.

The chain employs TRBV28 and TRBJ2-5; 10 positions agree with TRBD2. Germline CDR1 reads MDHEN; CDR2 reads SYDVKM. The CDR3 has 17 residues. V lost 2 bases, J lost 4 bases, and 10 bases stayed unmatched. The CDR3 DNA reads TGTGCCAGCAGTTTAGGGCTAGCGGGAGTGGTGGGAGAGACCCAGTACTTC. As protein: CASSLGLAGVVGETQYF.

The CDR3 bases are TGTGCCAGCAGCGAGATACAAGGGGGCGAGACCCAGTACTTC. Its protein is CASSEIQGGETQYF. This chain uses TRBV14 with TRBJ2-5, with 7 nucleotides matching TRBD1. V gave up 5 bases and J gave up 5 bases; unmatched junction bases: 8. CDR3 length equals 14 residues. Looked up from germline, CDR1 is SGHDN and CDR2 is FVKESK.

The chain combines TRBV6-5 with TRBJ2-7; D may be TRBD1 or TRBD2 (5 bases each). Germline CDR1 and CDR2: MNHEY and SVGAGI. V was pared by 5 bases and J by 3 bases, with 14 bases between. The length of the CDR3 is 14 residues. The CDR3: CASSPRVGDYEQYF. CDR3 DNA: TGTGCCAGCAGTCCCCGGGTGGGGGACTACGAGCAGTACTTC.

The chain has TRBV5-4 and TRBJ2-7; the match to TRBD2 covers 13 bases. The V and J ends lost 4 bases and 6 bases, in that order; junction bases with no gene match: 7. This CDR3 has 15 residues. Germline CDR1 is SGHNT and CDR2 is YYREEE (reference sequence). The CDR3 sequence: CASSLRLAGGGEQYF. The CDR3, as DNA: TGTGCCAGCAGCCTGAGACTAGCGGGAGGAGGCGAGCAGTACTTC. Complete variable domain (other parts from reference TRBV5-4 and TRBJ2-7): ETGVTQSPTHLIKTRGQQVTLRCSSQSGHNTVSWYQQALGQGPQFIFQYYREEENGRGNFPPRFSGLQFPNYSSELNVNALELDDSALYLCASSLRLAGGGEQYFGPGTRLTVT.

The chain employs TRBV9 and TRBJ2-2, with 8 bases aligning to TRBD2. The V and J ends lost 3 bases and 1 base, in that order; junction bases with no gene match: 5. The CDR3 runs 16 residues. Germline CDR1 is SGDLS and CDR2 is YYNGEE. The CDR3 spells CASSALLAVNTGELFF. DNA of the CDR3: TGTGCCAGCAGCGCCCTACTAGCGGTGAACACCGGGGAGCTGTTTTTT. The full variable domain, completed using reference TRBV9 and TRBJ2-2, is DSGVTQTPKHLITATGQRVTLRCSPRSGDLSVYWYQQSLDQGLQFLIQYYNGEERAKGNILERFSAQQFPDLHSELNLSSLELGDSALYFCASSALLAVNTGELFFGEGSRLTVL.

The chain employs TRBV30 and TRBJ2-7; D is unclear. CDR3 length: 13 residues. V shed 2 bases and J shed 0 bases, with 8 bases lying between them. CDR1 GTSNPN and CDR2 SVGIG come from the germline V gene (reference sequence). The DNA for the CDR3 is TGTGCCTGGAGTTACAGCCTCTCCTACGAGCAGTACTTC. Amino acid sequence: CAWSYSLSYEQYF.

The CDR3 here is CSARGDTQYF. The CDR3, as DNA: TGCAGTGCTCGGGGAGATACGCAGTATTTT. The genes are TRBV20-1 and TRBJ2-3; D possibly corresponds to TRBD2 (5 bases). Trimming removed 5 bases from V and 5 bases from J, with 5 bases in between. CDR3 size: 10 residues. Germline lookup yields CDR1 DFQATT and CDR2 SNEGSKA (reference sequence).

This sequence joins TRBV19 and TRBJ2-2, with D maybe TRBD1 (5 bases). The CDR3 is 16 residues long. V lost 1 base and J 6 bases, leaving 15 bases between the germline ends. Per germline, CDR1 LNHDA and CDR2 SQIVND (reference sequence). CDR3 sequence (DNA): TGTGCCAGTAGTATAGGTTCCGGCAGGGTAGCCGGGGAGCTGTTTTTT. Translation: CASSIGSGRVAGELFF.

The chain joins TRBV6-6 to TRBJ1-2, with D possibly matching TRBD1 (5 bases). In germline, CDR1 is MNHNY, CDR2 SVGAGI (reference sequence). This CDR3 has 12 amino acids. Trimming left V 5 bases short and J 6 bases short, with 10 bases between. CDR3 sequence reads: CASSQGEDGYTF. The DNA of the CDR3 is TGTGCCAGCAGTCAGGGTGAGGATGGCTACACCTTC.

The CDR3 DNA reads TGTGCCAGCAGCAATCCCGAGGAGGGAACTAATGAAAAACTGTTTTTT. Protein: CASSNPEEGTNEKLFF. The chain employs TRBV7-9 and TRBJ1-4, with D hard to call. Germline-derived CDR1 and CDR2 are SEHNR and FQNEAQ (reference sequence). The CDR3 is made up of 16 amino acids. V shed 5 bases and J shed 1 base, with 14 bases lying between them.

The J gene is TRBJ2-1, the V gene TRBV4-3, with TRBD2 identical over 7 bases. The CDR3 extends over 16 amino acids. V shed 1 base and J 9 bases; nucleotides not matched to a gene: 12. The germline V gene encodes CDR1 LGHNA and CDR2 YSLEER. DNA for the CDR3: TGCGCCAGCAGCCAAGGGGAGGGCCTCAGGGTTGGTGAGCAGTTCTTC. Encoded protein: CASSQGEGLRVGEQFF.

The CDR3 loop reads CASSPRLPEREGTSYEQYF. Here the CDR3 DNA reads TGTGCCAGCAGCCCTCGGCTCCCCGAGCGGGAGGGTACCTCCTACGAGCAGTACTTC. The chain carries TRBV7-9 and TRBJ2-7; 10 nucleotides line up with TRBD2. V shed 5 bases, J shed 0 bases, and the junction held 16 bases outside the gene matches. CDR1 and CDR2 (germline): SEHNR, FQNEAQ (reference sequence). The CDR3 length is 19 residues.

CDR3 sequence: CASSSGTGGTDTQYF. CDR3 coding DNA: TGTGCCAGCAGTTCCGGGACAGGGGGCACAGATACGCAGTATTTT. The chain recombines TRBV27 with TRBJ2-3; 10 nucleotides align to TRBD1. Losses at the gene ends were 4 bases for V and 1 base for J; bases not matched to a gene: 2. The CDR3 length is 15 residues. The germline V gene encodes CDR1 MNHEY and CDR2 SMNVEV (reference sequence).

V and J are TRBV10-3 and TRBJ2-1; TRBD2 aligns across 11 bases. This CDR3 contains 14 residues. J was trimmed by 10 bases and V by 5 bases; bases with no gene match: 7. The germline V gene has CDR1 ENHRY and CDR2 SYGVKD. The CDR3 loop reads CAISTGTSGLEQFF. The CDR3 region has the DNA TGTGCCATCAGTACCGGGACTAGCGGTTTGGAGCAGTTCTTC.

V gene TRBV2 combines with J gene TRBJ2-6; D perhaps matches TRBD1 (7 bases). The CDR3 consists of 16 residues. Germline V gene lookup returns CDR1 SNHLY and CDR2 FYNNEI. Trimming removed 3 bases from V and 4 bases from J, with 13 bases in between. The CDR3 DNA reads TGTGCCAGCAGTGATGGGGGGACAGAGGGGGCCAACGTCCTGACTTTC. Its translation: CASSDGGTEGANVLTF. Combining the CDR3 with reference TRBV2 and TRBJ2-6 gives the whole variable domain EPEVTQTPSHQVTQMGQEVILRCVPISNHLYFYWYRQILGQKVEFLVSFYNNEISEKSEIFDDQFSVERPDGSNFTLKIRSTKLEDSAMYFCASSDGGTEGANVLTFGAGSRLTVL.

This clone has just one count. This sequence joins TRBV28 and TRBJ2-7; D uncertain. The CDR3 has 13 residues. V lost 6 bases and J 1 base, leaving 10 bases between the germline ends. Germline loops: CDR1 MDHEN, CDR2 SYDVKM. As DNA, the CDR3 is TGTGCCAGCAGAAAGGACGGGTCCTACGAGCAGTACTTC. Its translation is CASRKDGSYEQYF.

This sequence joins TRBV10-3 and TRBJ2-3; possible D gene TRBD1, 10 bases. The CDR3 has 17 amino acids. V lost 10 bases to trimming and J lost 3 bases, with 26 bases between them. Germline loops: CDR1 ENHRY, CDR2 SYGVKD. The CDR3 region is CATEGLAGQGRTDTQYF. The CDR3, as DNA: TGTGCCACCGAGGGCCTAGCGGGACAGGGGAGGACAGATACGCAGTATTTT.

The chain recombines TRBV11-2 with TRBJ1-3; the D gene is possibly TRBD1 (6 bases). The CDR3 has 15 residues. V lost 4 bases, J lost 2 bases, and 12 bases lay in between. From germline, CDR1 is SGHAT and CDR2 FQNNGV. DNA for the CDR3: TGTGCCAGCAGCTGGGAACAGGGCACTGGAAACACCATATATTTT. Residues: CASSWEQGTGNTIYF.